This T cell receptor beta chain was documented in a study of T cells in Graves' hyperthyroidism and ophthalmopathy. Whole-study findings and limits: Stable hyperthyroidism was separated from ophthalmopathy by a model based on 13 V-J features.

The length of the CDR3 is 12 residues. The J segment lost 8 bases and the V segment lost 5 bases, leaving 5 bases of the junction unmatched. Germline values: CDR1 PRHDT, CDR2 FYEKMQ (reference sequence). Clinicians diagnosed patients from clinical symptoms, serum thyroxine and TRAb, thyroid ultrasound and orbital computed tomography. RNA transcripts yielded amplified TCR beta CDR3 regions. The HTBI primer set was used in a first-round RT-PCR of the TCR CDR3. TCRdb redid the calling of the multiplex PCR reads with MiXCR, one entry per CDR3 protein. The table shows 650,000 to 850,000 distinct CDR3 sequences, with approximately 19% occurring only once. This clonotype has a count of ten or more. Its target is not known.

This sequence originates from a woman between 50 and 59 years old with Graves' hyperthyroidism that later progressed to Graves' ophthalmopathy. Sample: blood. The J gene is TRBJ1-1, the V gene TRBV13, with 7 bases identical to TRBD1. The CDR3 spells CASSLTGEEAFF. The CDR3 region has the DNA TGTGCCAGCAGCCTAACAGGGGAGGAAGCTTTCTTT.